Given below is one TCR beta chain in context. Antigen: not known. Naive CD8+ T cells were CD45RO-CCR7+CD27+CD95-. This record comes from a study of CXCR3-negative and CXCR3-positive naive CD8 T cells. This CDR3 spans 16 amino acids. Germline CDR1 MGHRA, CDR2 YSYEKL. 5' RACE that incorporated UMI labels was used to prepare the TRB cDNA libraries. One entry per CDR3 protein, without DNA, is what TCRdb gives after re-calling the 5' RACE reads. Seen in this sample are 5,000 to 6,500 distinct CDR3 sequences; the ten most common clones hold 1.8%. Study-level findings and limits: Greater hydrophobicity was found in TRB CDR3s of CXCR3-positive naive cells than of CXCR3-negative naive cells.

This clonotype was obtained from a human donor in good health. Some clones in this sample may be carry-over from other donors' samples. J is TRBJ1-1 and V is TRBV4-1. The sequencing sample was made of naive CXCR3- CD8+ T cells from blood. Subset of the sample: CD45RO-CCR7+CD27+CD95- naive CD8+ T cells lacking CXCR3 (TNR3-). The CDR3 region is CASSQDTGQVNTEAFF.